These T cell receptor beta chains were read from a single sample in a study of blood T cell repertoires in COVID-19. Using immunoSEQ multiplex PCR, the repertoire was profiled, and TCRdb retains in-frame clones only, with some absent. The table lists 40,000 to 55,000 clones, around 73% of them singletons. The sample taken for sequencing was PBMCs or T cells enriched from blood (not recorded which). The receptors were gathered from a woman aged 50 to 65 with acute COVID-19. CDR3s include the opening cysteine and the closing phenylalanine or tryptophan. A D gene is named only where the DNA matches it firmly.

D: -
J: TRBJ1-2
V: TRBV10-3
CDR3: CAISERQDNYGYTF

D: TRBD1
J: TRBJ2-7
V: TRBV6-5
CDR3: CASSWDRRNEQYF

D: TRBD1
J: TRBJ1-5
V: TRBV2
CDR3: CASSPPGQSNQPQHF

D: -
J: TRBJ2-5
V: TRBV7-5
CDR3: CARSSIRQGAFRNQYF

D: -
J: TRBJ2-3
V: TRBV11-2
CDR3: CASSLVLSHTQYF

D: -
J: TRBJ1-1
V: TRBV27
CDR3: CASIGEGNTEAFF

D: -
J: TRBJ2-3
V: TRBV18
CDR3: CASSPGLSTDTQYF

D: TRBD1
J: TRBJ1-5
V: TRBV6-5
CDR3: CASTRGQEDQPQHF

D: -
J: TRBJ1-1
V: TRBV14
CDR3: CASSQDAGWTEAFF

D: TRBD2
J: TRBJ2-1
V: TRBV11-1
CDR3: CASSLNGLAGYNEQFF

D: -
J: TRBJ2-1
V: TRBV4-1
CDR3: CASSQDQEANEQFF

D: TRBD2
J: TRBJ2-5
V: TRBV11-2
CDR3: CASSSAAGGAGETQYF

D: -
J: TRBJ2-5
V: TRBV5-4
CDR3: CASSLGTRAKETQYF

D: -
J: TRBJ2-7
V: TRBV4-1
CDR3: CASSQESGFNEQYF

D: TRBD1
J: TRBJ2-1
V: TRBV6-1
CDR3: CASSEQVQGVTYNEQFF

D: TRBD1
J: TRBJ1-5
V: TRBV4-1
CDR3: CASSQDPGQGVNQPQHF

D: -
J: TRBJ2-3
V: TRBV7-9
CDR3: CASSHLNRDLDTQYF

D: TRBD1
J: TRBJ1-6
V: TRBV19
CDR3: CASRTGGANSPLHF

D: -
J: TRBJ1-2
V: TRBV19
CDR3: CASSTDSSGYTF

D: -
J: TRBJ2-5
V: TRBV30
CDR3: CAWTEQETQYF

D: TRBD2
J: TRBJ2-1
V: TRBV7-8
CDR3: CASSFRGGSSGGAGQFF

D: TRBD1
J: TRBJ1-1
V: TRBV10-3
CDR3: CAISTGEATEAFF

D: TRBD2
J: TRBJ2-5
V: TRBV4-1
CDR3: CASSQEGLAGGYPQETQYF

D: -
J: TRBJ2-2
V: TRBV15
CDR3: CATSRDWGRRETGELFF

D: -
J: TRBJ2-5
V: TRBV5-1
CDR3: CASSLAYETQYF

D: -
J: TRBJ1-1
V: TRBV6-4
CDR3: CASSRTAHTEAFF

D: TRBD2
J: TRBJ2-3
V: TRBV9
CDR3: CASSLAGGTTDTQYF

D: TRBD2
J: TRBJ2-7
V: TRBV7-2
CDR3: CASSLASGRSGYEQYF

D: TRBD1
J: TRBJ1-1
V: TRBV30
CDR3: CAWDPGTGTTEAFF

D: -
J: TRBJ1-2
V: TRBV3-1/TRBV3-2
CDR3: CASSQEPEENGYTF

D: -
J: TRBJ1-3
V: TRBV4-1
CDR3: CASSPPTRGAGNTIYF

D: -
J: TRBJ1-2
V: TRBV3-1/TRBV3-2
CDR3: CASSQDGGGVNYGYTF

D: TRBD1
J: TRBJ1-1
V: TRBV12-3/TRBV12-4
CDR3: CASSTGVVAFF

D: -
J: TRBJ2-7
V: TRBV19
CDR3: CASKVRVNSYEQYF

D: TRBD1
J: TRBJ1-1
V: TRBV28
CDR3: CASSPGQGNTEAFF

D: TRBD1
J: TRBJ1-1
V: TRBV5-1
CDR3: CASSLRQGRDTEAFF

D: -
J: TRBJ2-5
V: TRBV6-5
CDR3: CASPYRGARETQYF

D: -
J: TRBJ1-2
V: TRBV18
CDR3: CASSPPVEGGYTF

D: -
J: TRBJ1-2
V: TRBV2
CDR3: CASRVQAGYTF

D: TRBD1
J: TRBJ1-5
V: TRBV2
CDR3: CASGQGGNDQPQHF

D: -
J: TRBJ1-2
V: TRBV3-1/TRBV3-2
CDR3: CASSQGSGNYGYTF

D: -
J: TRBJ2-1
V: TRBV6-4
CDR3: CASSPNRQAYNEQFF

D: -
J: TRBJ2-7
V: TRBV5-1
CDR3: CASSLDGGRTYEQYF

D: -
J: TRBJ1-5
V: TRBV12-3/TRBV12-4
CDR3: CASSFMGGPQHF

D: TRBD1
J: TRBJ1-6
V: TRBV18
CDR3: CASSPQGGNSPLHF

D: TRBD1
J: TRBJ1-2
V: TRBV10-3
CDR3: CARRRGGYTF

D: TRBD2
J: TRBJ2-3
V: TRBV7-9
CDR3: CASSLEAGGRNTQYF

D: TRBD1
J: TRBJ1-2
V: TRBV10-3
CDR3: CAISETDREGGYTF

D: -
J: TRBJ1-1
V: TRBV9
CDR3: CASSASQGGTEAFF

D: -
J: TRBJ2-7
V: TRBV18
CDR3: CASSPIERGRYEQYF

D: -
J: TRBJ1-1
V: TRBV6-2/TRBV6-3
CDR3: CASSYGPTGRVTEAFF

D: -
J: TRBJ2-2
V: TRBV11-2
CDR3: CASNFQGNGELFF

D: TRBD1
J: TRBJ1-1
V: TRBV11-1
CDR3: CASSLGATGRNQAFF

D: TRBD1
J: TRBJ2-2
V: TRBV2
CDR3: CATSRDRGHTGELFF

D: TRBD1
J: TRBJ1-2
V: TRBV5-4
CDR3: CASSSRDRRSGYTF